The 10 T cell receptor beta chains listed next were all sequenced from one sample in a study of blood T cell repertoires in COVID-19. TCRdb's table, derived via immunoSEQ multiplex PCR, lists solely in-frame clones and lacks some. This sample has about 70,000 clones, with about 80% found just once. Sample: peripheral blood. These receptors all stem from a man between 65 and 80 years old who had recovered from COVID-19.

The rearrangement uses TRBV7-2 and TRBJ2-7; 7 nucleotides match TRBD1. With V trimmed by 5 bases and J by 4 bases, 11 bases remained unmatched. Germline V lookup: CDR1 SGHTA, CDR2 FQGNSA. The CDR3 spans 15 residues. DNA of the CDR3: TGTGCCAGCAGCCCTCGGACAGGAGCCATGTACGAGCAGTACTTC. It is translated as CASSPRTGAMYEQYF.

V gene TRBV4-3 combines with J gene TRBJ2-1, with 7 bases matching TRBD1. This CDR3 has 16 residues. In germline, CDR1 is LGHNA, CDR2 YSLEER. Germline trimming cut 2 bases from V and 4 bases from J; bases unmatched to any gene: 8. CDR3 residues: CASSQLTGVGYNEQFF. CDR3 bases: TGCGCCAGCAGCCAATTAACAGGGGTGGGATACAATGAGCAGTTCTTC.

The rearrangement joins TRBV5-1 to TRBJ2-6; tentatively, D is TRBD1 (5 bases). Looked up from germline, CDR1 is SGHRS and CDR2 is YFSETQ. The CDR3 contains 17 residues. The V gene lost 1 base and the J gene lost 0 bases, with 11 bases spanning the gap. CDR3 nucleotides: TGCGCCAGCAGCTTGACAGCAGGGTCCTCTGGGGCCAACGTCCTGACTTTC. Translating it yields CASSLTAGSSGANVLTF. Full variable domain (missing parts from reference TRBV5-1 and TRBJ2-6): KAGVTQTPRYLIKTRGQQVTLSCSPISGHRSVSWYQQTPGQGLQFLFEYFSETQRNKGNFPGRFSGRQFSNSRSEMNVSTLELGDSALYLCASSLTAGSSGANVLTFGAGSRLTVL.

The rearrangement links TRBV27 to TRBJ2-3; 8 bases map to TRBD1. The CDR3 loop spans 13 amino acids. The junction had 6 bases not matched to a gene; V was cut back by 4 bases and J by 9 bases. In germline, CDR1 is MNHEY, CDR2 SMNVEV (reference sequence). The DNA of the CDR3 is TGTGCCAGCAGTTCTCAGGGGGCCGGCACGCAGTATTTT. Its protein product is CASSSQGAGTQYF.

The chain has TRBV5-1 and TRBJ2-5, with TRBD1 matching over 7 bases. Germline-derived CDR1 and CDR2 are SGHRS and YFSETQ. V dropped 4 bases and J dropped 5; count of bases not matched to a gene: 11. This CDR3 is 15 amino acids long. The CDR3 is CASSGQGEGGETQYF. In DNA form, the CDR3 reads TGCGCCAGCAGCGGGCAGGGGGAAGGTGGGGAGACCCAGTACTTC. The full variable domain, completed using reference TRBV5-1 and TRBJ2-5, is KAGVTQTPRYLIKTRGQQVTLSCSPISGHRSVSWYQQTPGQGLQFLFEYFSETQRNKGNFPGRFSGRQFSNSRSEMNVSTLELGDSALYLCASSGQGEGGETQYFGPGTRLLVL.

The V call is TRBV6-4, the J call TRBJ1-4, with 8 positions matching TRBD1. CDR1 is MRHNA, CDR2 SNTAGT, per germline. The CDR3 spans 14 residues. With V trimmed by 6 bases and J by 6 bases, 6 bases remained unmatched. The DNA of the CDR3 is TGTGCCAGCAGATCTGGACAGGGAGATGAAAAACTGTTTTTT. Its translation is CASRSGQGDEKLFF.

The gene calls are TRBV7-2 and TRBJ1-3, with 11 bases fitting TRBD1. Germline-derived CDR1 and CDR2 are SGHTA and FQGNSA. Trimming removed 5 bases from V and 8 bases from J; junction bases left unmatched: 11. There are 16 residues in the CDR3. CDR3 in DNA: TGTGCCAGCAGCCTTAACTCCCGGGGACAGGGGGACACCATATATTTT. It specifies CASSLNSRGQGDTIYF.

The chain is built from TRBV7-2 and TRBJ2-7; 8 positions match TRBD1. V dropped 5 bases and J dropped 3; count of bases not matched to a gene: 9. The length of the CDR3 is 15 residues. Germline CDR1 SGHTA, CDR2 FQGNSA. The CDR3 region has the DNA TGTGCCAGCAGCGTCCAGGGGGCGCTGAACTACGAGCAGTACTTC. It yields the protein CASSVQGALNYEQYF.

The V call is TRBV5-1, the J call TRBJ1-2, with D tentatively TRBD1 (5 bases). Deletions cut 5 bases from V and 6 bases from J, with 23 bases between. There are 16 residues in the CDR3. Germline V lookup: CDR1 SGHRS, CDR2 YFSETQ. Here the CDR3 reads CASSPVGTDRGDGYTF. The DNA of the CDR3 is TGCGCCAGCAGTCCTGTGGGGACGGACCGCGGGGATGGCTACACCTTC.

The CDR3 is CASSALAGTDENSPLHF. For the CDR3, the DNA is TGTGCCAGCAGCGCCCTTGCTGGGACAGATGAGAATTCACCCCTCCACTTT. The V and J genes are TRBV11-3 and TRBJ1-6; 7 bases agree with TRBD1. With 5 bases clipped from V and 7 bases from J, the junction kept 14 bases outside the gene matches. CDR3 length: 17 residues. The germline V gene has CDR1 SGHNT and CDR2 YENEEA.